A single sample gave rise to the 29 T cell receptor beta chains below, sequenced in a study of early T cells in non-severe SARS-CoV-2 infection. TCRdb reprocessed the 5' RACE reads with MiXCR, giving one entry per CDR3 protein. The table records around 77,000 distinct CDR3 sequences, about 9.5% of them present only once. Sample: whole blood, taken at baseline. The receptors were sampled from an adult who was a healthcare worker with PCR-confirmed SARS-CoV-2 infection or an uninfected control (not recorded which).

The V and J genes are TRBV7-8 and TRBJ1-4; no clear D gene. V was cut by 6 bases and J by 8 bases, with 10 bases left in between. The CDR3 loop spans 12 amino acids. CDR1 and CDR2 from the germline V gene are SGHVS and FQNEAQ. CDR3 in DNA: TGTGCCAGCAGTCATAGGCCGGAAAAACTGTTTTTT. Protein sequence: CASSHRPEKLFF.

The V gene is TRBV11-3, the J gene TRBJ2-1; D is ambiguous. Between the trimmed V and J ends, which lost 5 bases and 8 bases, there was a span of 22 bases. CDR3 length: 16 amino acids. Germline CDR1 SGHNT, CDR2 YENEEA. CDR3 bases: TGTGCCAGCAGCCAAACCCCCTCGCGAGATTACGATGAGCAGTTCTTC. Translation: CASSQTPSRDYDEQFF.

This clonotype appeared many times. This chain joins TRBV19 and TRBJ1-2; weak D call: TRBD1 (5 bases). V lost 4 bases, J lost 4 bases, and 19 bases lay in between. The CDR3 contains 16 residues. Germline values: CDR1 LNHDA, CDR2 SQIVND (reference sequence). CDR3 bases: TGTGCCAGTAGTACGACCGCCACGGGCAGGGCCTATGGCTACACCTTC. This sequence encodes CASSTTATGRAYGYTF.

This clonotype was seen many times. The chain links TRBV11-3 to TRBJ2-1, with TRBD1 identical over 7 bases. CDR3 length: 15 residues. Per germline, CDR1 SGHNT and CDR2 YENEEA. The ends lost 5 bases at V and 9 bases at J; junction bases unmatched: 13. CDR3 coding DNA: TGTGCCAGCAGCCTTGTCCTAGGGGGCCATGGTGAGCAGTTCTTC. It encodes CASSLVLGGHGEQFF.

Here the CDR3 DNA reads TGTGCCAGCAGAGGGACACTTCTCATCTACGAGCAGTACTTC. Translated, it gives CASRGTLLIYEQYF. V is TRBV2 and J is TRBJ2-7, with a possible D match to TRBD1 (6 bases). Germline V lookup: CDR1 SNHLY, CDR2 FYNNEI. Trimming removed 6 bases at V and 3 bases at J, with 15 bases between. The CDR3 consists of 14 residues.

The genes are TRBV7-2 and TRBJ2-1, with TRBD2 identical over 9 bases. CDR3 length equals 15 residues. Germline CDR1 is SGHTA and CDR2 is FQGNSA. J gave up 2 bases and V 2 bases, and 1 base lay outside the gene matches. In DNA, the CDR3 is TGTGCCAGCAGCTTAAGCGGGGGGACCTACAATGAGCAGTTCTTC. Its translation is CASSLSGGTYNEQFF.

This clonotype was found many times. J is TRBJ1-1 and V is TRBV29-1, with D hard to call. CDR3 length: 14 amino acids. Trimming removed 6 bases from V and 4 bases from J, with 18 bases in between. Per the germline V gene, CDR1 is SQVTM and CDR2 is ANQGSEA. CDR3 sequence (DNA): TGCAGCGTGAGTACCAGCGGTTGGGGCACTGAAGCTTTCTTT. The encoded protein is CSVSTSGWGTEAFF.

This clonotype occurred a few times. As DNA, the CDR3 is TGCAGTGCTAGAGATGACGGGACAGTTTATAGCAATCAGCCCCAGCATTTT. This codes for CSARDDGTVYSNQPQHF. This chain links TRBV20-1 with TRBJ1-5, with 7 bases lining up with TRBD1. J was trimmed by 0 bases and V by 0 bases; bases with no gene match: 8. Germline assignment: CDR1 DFQATT and CDR2 SNEGSKA (reference sequence). The CDR3 runs 17 residues.

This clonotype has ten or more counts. The CDR3 nucleotides are TGTGCCAGCAGTGGACTCCCGGGCACTGAAGCTTTCTTT. Amino acids: CASSGLPGTEAFF. The genes are TRBV7-9 and TRBJ1-1, with D unclear. This CDR3 comprises 13 residues. V was cut by 6 bases and J by 4 bases, with 12 bases left in between. From germline, CDR1 is SEHNR and CDR2 FQNEAQ (reference sequence).

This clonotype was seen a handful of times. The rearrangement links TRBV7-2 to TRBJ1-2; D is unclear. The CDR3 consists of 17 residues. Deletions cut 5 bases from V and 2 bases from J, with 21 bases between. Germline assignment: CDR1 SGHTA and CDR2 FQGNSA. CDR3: CASSHQASGKVNYGYTF. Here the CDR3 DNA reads TGTGCCAGCAGCCACCAAGCCAGTGGAAAAGTCAACTATGGCTACACCTTC.

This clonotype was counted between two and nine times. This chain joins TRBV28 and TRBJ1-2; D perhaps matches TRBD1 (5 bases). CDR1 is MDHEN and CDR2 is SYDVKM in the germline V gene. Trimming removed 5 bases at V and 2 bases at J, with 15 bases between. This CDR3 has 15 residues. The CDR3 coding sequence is TGTGCCAGCAGTCCATTCGGGGGGGAAAACTATGGCTACACCTTC. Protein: CASSPFGGENYGYTF.

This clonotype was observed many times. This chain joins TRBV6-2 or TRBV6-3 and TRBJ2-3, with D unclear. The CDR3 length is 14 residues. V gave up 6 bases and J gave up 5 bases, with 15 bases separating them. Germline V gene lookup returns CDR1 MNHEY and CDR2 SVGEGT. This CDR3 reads CASRWTDEIDTQYF. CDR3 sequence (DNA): TGTGCCAGCAGATGGACCGACGAAATAGATACGCAGTATTTT.

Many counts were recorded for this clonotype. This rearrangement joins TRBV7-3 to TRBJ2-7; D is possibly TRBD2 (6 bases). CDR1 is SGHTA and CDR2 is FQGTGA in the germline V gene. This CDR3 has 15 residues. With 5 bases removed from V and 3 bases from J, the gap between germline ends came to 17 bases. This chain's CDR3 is CASSQDPGLHYEQYF. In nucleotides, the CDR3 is TGTGCCAGCAGCCAAGATCCGGGACTCCACTACGAGCAGTACTTC. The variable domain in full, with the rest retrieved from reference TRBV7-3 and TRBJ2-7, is GAGVSQTPSNKVTEKGKYVELRCDPISGHTALYWYRQSLGQGPEFLIYFQGTGAADDSGLPNDRFFAVRPEGSVSTLKIQRTERGDSAVYLCASSQDPGLHYEQYFGPGTRLTVT.

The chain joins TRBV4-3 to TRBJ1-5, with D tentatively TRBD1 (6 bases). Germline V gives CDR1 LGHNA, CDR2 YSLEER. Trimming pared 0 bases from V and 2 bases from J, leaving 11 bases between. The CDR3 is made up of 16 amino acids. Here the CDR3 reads CASSQEEGGGNQPQHF. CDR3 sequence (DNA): TGCGCCAGCAGCCAAGAGGAAGGGGGGGGCAATCAGCCCCAGCATTTT.

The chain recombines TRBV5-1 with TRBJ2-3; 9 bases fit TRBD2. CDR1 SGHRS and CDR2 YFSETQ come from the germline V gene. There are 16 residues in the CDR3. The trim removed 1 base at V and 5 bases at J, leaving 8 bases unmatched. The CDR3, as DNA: TGCGCCAGCAGCTTGTCGGCGGGGGGGCAAGGAGATACGCAGTATTTT. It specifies CASSLSAGGQGDTQYF.

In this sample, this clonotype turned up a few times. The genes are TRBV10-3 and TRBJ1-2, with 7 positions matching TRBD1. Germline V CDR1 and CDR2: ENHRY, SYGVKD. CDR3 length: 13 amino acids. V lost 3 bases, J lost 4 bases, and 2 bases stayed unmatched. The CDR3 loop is CAISDDRAYGYTF. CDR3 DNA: TGTGCCATCAGTGATGACAGGGCCTATGGCTACACCTTC.

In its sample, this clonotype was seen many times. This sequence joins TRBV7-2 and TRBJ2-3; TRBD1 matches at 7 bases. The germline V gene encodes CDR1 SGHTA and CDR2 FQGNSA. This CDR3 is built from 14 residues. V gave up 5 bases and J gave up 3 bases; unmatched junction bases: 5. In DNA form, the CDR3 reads TGTGCCAGCAGCACGGGACAGAAAACAGATACGCAGTATTTT. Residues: CASSTGQKTDTQYF.

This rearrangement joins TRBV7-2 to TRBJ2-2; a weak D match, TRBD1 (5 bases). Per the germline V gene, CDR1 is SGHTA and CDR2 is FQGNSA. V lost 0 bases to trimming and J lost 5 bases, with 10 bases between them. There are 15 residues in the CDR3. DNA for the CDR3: TGTGCCAGCAGCTTAGCCGCTAAGGGGACCGGGGAGCTGTTTTTT. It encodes CASSLAAKGTGELFF.

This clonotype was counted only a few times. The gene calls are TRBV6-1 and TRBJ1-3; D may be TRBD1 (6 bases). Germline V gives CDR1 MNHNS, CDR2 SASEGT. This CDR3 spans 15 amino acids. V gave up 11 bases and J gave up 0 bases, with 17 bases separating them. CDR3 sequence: CASRDNGLSGNTIYF. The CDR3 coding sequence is TGTGCCTCGCGGGACAACGGCCTCTCTGGAAACACCATATATTTT.

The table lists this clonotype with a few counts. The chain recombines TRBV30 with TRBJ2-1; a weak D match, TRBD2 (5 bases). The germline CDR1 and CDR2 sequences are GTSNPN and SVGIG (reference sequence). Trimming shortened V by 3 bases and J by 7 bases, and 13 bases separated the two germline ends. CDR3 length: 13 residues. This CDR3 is CAWSRGEINEQFF. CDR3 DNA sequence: TGTGCCTGGAGCCGGGGTGAGATAAATGAGCAGTTCTTC.

Written as DNA, the CDR3 is TGTGCCAGCAGCCAAGTCCGGCGGGGCACTGAAGCTTTCTTT. The encoded protein is CASSQVRRGTEAFF. The chain couples TRBV3-1 to TRBJ1-1; D is ambiguous. Germline CDR1 is LGHDT and CDR2 is YNNKEL (reference sequence). The CDR3 loop spans 14 amino acids. V shed 1 base and J shed 4 bases, with 10 bases lying between them.

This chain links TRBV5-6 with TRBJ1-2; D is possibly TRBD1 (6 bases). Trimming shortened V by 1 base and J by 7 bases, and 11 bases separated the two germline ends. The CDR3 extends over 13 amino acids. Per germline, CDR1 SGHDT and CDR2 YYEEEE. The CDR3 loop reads CASSLPGAGGYTF. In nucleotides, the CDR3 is TGTGCCAGCAGCTTGCCGGGGGCAGGTGGCTACACCTTC.

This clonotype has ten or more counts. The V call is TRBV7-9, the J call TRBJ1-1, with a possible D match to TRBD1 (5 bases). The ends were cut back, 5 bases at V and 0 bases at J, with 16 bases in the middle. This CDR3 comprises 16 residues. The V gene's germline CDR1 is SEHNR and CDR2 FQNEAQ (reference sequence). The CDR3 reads CASSPLIDRLNTEAFF. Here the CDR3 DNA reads TGTGCCAGCAGCCCCCTTATAGACAGATTGAACACTGAAGCTTTCTTT.

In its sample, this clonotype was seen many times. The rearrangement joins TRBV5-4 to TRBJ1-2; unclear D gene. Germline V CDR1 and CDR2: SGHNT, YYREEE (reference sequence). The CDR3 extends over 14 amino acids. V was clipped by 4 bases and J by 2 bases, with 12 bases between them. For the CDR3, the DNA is TGTGCCAGCAGCCCGGACTGGGCGAACTATGGCTACACCTTC. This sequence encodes CASSPDWANYGYTF. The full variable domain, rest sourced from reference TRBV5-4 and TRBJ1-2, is ETGVTQSPTHLIKTRGQQVTLRCSSQSGHNTVSWYQQALGQGPQFIFQYYREEENGRGNFPPRFSGLQFPNYSSELNVNALELDDSALYLCASSPDWANYGYTFGSGTRLTVV.

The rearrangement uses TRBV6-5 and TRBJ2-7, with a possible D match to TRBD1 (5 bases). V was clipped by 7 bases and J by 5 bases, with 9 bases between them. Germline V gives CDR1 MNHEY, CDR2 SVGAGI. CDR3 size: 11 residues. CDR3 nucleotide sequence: TGTGCCAGCAATAGGGGAAACGAGCAGTACTTC. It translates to CASNRGNEQYF.

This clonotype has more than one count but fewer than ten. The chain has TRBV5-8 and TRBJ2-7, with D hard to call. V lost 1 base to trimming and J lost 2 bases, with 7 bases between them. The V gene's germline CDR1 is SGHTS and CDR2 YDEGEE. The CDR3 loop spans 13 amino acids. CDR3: CASSLRSPYEQYF. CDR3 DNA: TGTGCCAGCAGCTTGCGGTCCCCCTACGAGCAGTACTTC.

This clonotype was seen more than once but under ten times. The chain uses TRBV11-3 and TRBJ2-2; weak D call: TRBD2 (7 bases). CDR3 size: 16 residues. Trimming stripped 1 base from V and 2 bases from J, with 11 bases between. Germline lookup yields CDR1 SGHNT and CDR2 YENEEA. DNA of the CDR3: TGTGCCAGCAGCTTAGTTGCGGGGGCCAACACCGGGGAGCTGTTTTTT. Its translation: CASSLVAGANTGELFF.

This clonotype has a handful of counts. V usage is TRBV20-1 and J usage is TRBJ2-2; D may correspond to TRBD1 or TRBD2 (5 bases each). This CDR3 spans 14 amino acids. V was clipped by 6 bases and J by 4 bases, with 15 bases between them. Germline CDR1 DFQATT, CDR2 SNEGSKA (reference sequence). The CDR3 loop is CSARPGPSTGELFF. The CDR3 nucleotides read TGCAGTGCCAGGCCGGGACCGAGCACCGGGGAGCTGTTTTTT.

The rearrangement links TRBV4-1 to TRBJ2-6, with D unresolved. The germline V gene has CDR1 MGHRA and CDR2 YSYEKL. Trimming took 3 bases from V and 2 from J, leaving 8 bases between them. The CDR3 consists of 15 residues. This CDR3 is CASSHPFTGANVLTF. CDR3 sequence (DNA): TGCGCCAGCAGCCACCCCTTCACTGGGGCCAACGTCCTGACTTTC.